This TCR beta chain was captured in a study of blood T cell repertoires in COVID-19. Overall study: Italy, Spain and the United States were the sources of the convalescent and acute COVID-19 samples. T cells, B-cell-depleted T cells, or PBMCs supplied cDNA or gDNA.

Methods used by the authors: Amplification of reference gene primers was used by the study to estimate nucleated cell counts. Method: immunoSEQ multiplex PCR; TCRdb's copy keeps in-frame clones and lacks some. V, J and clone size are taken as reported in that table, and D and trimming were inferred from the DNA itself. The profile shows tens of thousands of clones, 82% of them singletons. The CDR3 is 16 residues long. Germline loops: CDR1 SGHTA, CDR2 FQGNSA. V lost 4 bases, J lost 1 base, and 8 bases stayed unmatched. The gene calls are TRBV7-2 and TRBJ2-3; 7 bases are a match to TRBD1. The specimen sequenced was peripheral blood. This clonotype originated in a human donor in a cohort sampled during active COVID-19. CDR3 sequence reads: CASSSPAGGGTDTQYF. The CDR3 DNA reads TGTGCCAGCAGCTCTCCGGCAGGGGGAGGCACAGATACGCAGTATTTT. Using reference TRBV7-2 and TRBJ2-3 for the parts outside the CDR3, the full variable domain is GAGVSQSPSNKVTEKGKDVELRCDPISGHTALYWYRQSLGQGLEFLIYFQGNSAPDKSGLPSDRFSAERTGGSVSTLTIQRTQQEDSAVYLCASSSPAGGGTDTQYFGPGTRLTVL.